This entry lists 22 T cell receptor beta chains sequenced from one sample in a study of molecular identifiers for immune sequencing clone quantification. One entry per CDR3 protein, called by TCRdb with MiXCR from the PCR reads. The repertoire has about 40,000 distinct CDR3 sequences, more than 20% of them found once; the top ten carry more than 0.75%. Sequenced input: naive CD8+ T cells from blood, with Jurkat cell RNA spiked in. As to subset: FACS-sorted CD8+CD4-CCR7+CD45RA+ naive T cells. The receptors come from a human donor in good health. Some libraries in this study had Jurkat cell RNA spiked in.

The chain joins TRBV7-9 to TRBJ2-3; 8 bases map to TRBD2. CDR1 is SEHNR and CDR2 is FQNEAQ in the germline V gene (reference sequence). The CDR3 spans 16 residues. V trimming: 0 bases; J trimming: 4 bases; junction bases outside the gene matches: 6. As DNA, the CDR3 is TGTGCCAGCAGCTTAGCCGCGCGGGGGGTAGCAGATACGCAGTATTTT. Its protein is CASSLAARGVADTQYF.

This clonotype was found a few times. One base separates it from a far larger clone, so it is likely a read error. V usage is TRBV12-3 or TRBV12-4 and J usage is TRBJ2-5; no clear D. The CDR3 loop spans 11 amino acids. V shed 3 bases and J shed 5 bases, with 4 bases lying between them. The CDR3 nucleotides are TGTGCCAGCAGTTTCGTGGAGACCCAGTACTTC. Its protein product is CASSFVETQYF.

This clonotype was counted ten times or more. This chain uses TRBV7-2 with TRBJ2-3, with a tentative D call TRBD1 (6 bases). The CDR3 sequence is 16 residues long. Trimming shortened V by 3 bases and J by 1 base, and 14 bases separated the two germline ends. Looked up from germline, CDR1 is SGHTA and CDR2 is FQGNSA. CDR3 in amino acids: CASSLGIRGGTDTQYF. CDR3 in DNA: TGTGCCAGCAGCTTGGGAATCAGGGGAGGCACAGATACGCAGTATTTT.

This clonotype was seen repeatedly, ten times or more. This rearrangement joins TRBV11-2 to TRBJ2-6, with D possibly matching TRBD1 (5 bases). CDR3 length: 18 residues. Per the germline V gene, CDR1 is SGHAT and CDR2 is FQNNGV. V was pared by 4 bases and J by 0 bases, with 16 bases between. The CDR3: CASSSRIGVPSGANVLTF. CDR3 sequence (DNA): TGTGCCAGCAGCTCGCGGATAGGGGTCCCCTCTGGGGCCAACGTCCTGACTTTC.

This clonotype was observed many times. This rearrangement joins TRBV6-5 to TRBJ2-3, with D possibly being TRBD1 (6 bases). V lost 6 bases and J lost 5, with 15 bases in between. CDR1 is MNHEY, CDR2 SVGAGI, per germline. The CDR3 totals 14 residues. CDR3 coding DNA: TGTGCCAGCAGCCCTTGGGGGCATGAAGATACGCAGTATTTT. This gives the protein CASSPWGHEDTQYF.

This chain connects TRBV11-2 to TRBJ2-7; D unresolved. The germline V gene encodes CDR1 SGHAT and CDR2 FQNNGV. Trimming removed 1 base at V and 3 bases at J, with 13 bases between. The CDR3 consists of 15 residues. The CDR3: CASSLGPPPNYEQYF. CDR3 in DNA: TGTGCCAGCAGCTTAGGCCCACCCCCTAACTACGAGCAGTACTTC. Together with reference TRBV11-2 and TRBJ2-7, the CDR3 gives the full variable domain: EAGVAQSPRYKIIEKRQSVAFWCNPISGHATLYWYQQILGQGPKLLIQFQNNGVVDDSQLPKDRFSAERLKGVDSTLKIQPAKLEDSAVYLCASSLGPPPNYEQYFGPGTRLTVT.

This clonotype was observed a few times. Just one base apart from a much larger clone, this may be a read error. V gene TRBV12-3 or TRBV12-4 combines with J gene TRBJ1-1; no definite D call. The CDR3 totals 15 residues. The CDR3 coding sequence is TGTGCCGGCAGTTTCAGCGCGCCCTCAGACACTGAAGCTTTCTTT. This codes for CAGSFSAPSDTEAFF.

This clonotype was seen ten or more times. The V and J genes are TRBV20-1 and TRBJ2-3, with D perhaps matching TRBD1 or TRBD2 (6 bases each). The CDR3 loop spans 15 amino acids. Germline loops: CDR1 DFQATT, CDR2 SNEGSKA (reference sequence). The V and J ends lost 3 bases and 3 bases respectively, with 16 bases between them. CDR3 amino acids: CSASAVGGRTDTQYF. The DNA for the CDR3 is TGCAGTGCTAGTGCCGTAGGGGGGAGGACAGATACGCAGTATTTT.

This clonotype was observed many times. The CDR3 is CASSLGVPDTQYF. The DNA of the CDR3 is TGTGCCAGCAGCTTAGGGGTCCCAGATACGCAGTATTTT. This chain connects TRBV7-9 to TRBJ2-3; D gene uncertain. This CDR3 spans 13 amino acids. The V and J ends lost 1 base and 4 bases respectively, with 6 bases between them. Germline loops: CDR1 SEHNR, CDR2 FQNEAQ (reference sequence).

In this sample, this clonotype is medium-sized (0.01 to 0.1%). This chain connects TRBV5-4 to TRBJ2-3, with a tentative D call TRBD1 (6 bases). V lost 1 base to trimming and J lost 3 bases, with 9 bases between them. Germline V CDR1 and CDR2: SGHNT, YYREEE (reference sequence). The CDR3 covers 14 residues. CDR3 coding DNA: TGTGCCAGCAGCTTGTTCGGACAGACAGATACGCAGTATTTT. It encodes CASSLFGQTDTQYF.

Comments on this clonotype: A much more abundant neighbour one base away suggests this may be a read error. V is TRBV10-3 and J is TRBJ1-1; the D is unclear. CDR3 length: 13 amino acids. The germline V gene has CDR1 ENHRY and CDR2 SYGVKD. The CDR3 sequence is CAISGESNTEASF. As DNA, the CDR3 is TGTGCCATCTCGGGAGAATCGAACACTGAAGCTTCCTTT.

In this sample, this clonotype turned up once. This may arise from a read error, as a much more abundant clone is one base away. J is TRBJ2-3 and V is TRBV7-9, with a weak D call TRBD1 (6 bases). Trimming took off 8 bases at V and 0 bases at J, with 15 bases between the two ends. Germline CDR1 and CDR2: SEHNR and FQNEAQ (reference sequence). This CDR3 spans 15 amino acids. The CDR3 spells CASGRQVASTDTQYF. The CDR3 DNA reads as TGTGCCAGCGGCCGACAGGTTGCGAGCACAGATACGCAGTATTTT. The variable domain in full, with the rest retrieved from reference TRBV7-9 and TRBJ2-3, is DTGVSQNPRHKITKRGQNVTFRCDPISEHNRLYWYRQTLGQGPEFLTYFQNEAQLEKSRLLSDRFSAERPKGSFSTLEIQRTEQGDSAMYLCASGRQVASTDTQYFGPGTRLTVL.

This rearrangement joins TRBV7-9 to TRBJ1-1; D is undetermined. Per the germline V gene, CDR1 is SEHNR and CDR2 is FQNEAQ (reference sequence). The CDR3 contains 16 residues. Trimming shortened V by 8 bases and J by 8 bases, and 27 bases separated the two germline ends. Here the CDR3 reads CASGPLPGDGAEEAFF. The DNA for the CDR3 is TGTGCCAGCGGGCCACTACCGGGCGACGGCGCCGAGGAAGCTTTCTTT.

This clonotype was seen at least ten times. This chain connects TRBV7-9 to TRBJ2-3; the match to TRBD2 covers 9 bases. Looked up from germline, CDR1 is SEHNR and CDR2 is FQNEAQ (reference sequence). The CDR3 consists of 17 residues. Unmatched junction bases numbered 10, after V lost 5 bases and J lost 1 base. CDR3 in amino acids: CASSPGFRTSGTDTQYF. The CDR3 DNA sequence: TGTGCCAGCAGCCCGGGGTTTAGGACTAGCGGCACAGATACGCAGTATTTT.

This clonotype was observed at least ten times. The V call is TRBV2, the J call TRBJ2-3, with D perhaps matching TRBD2 (6 bases). CDR1 and CDR2 from the germline V gene are SNHLY and FYNNEI. The CDR3 is 18 residues long. The V gene lost 6 bases and the J gene lost 0 bases, with 22 bases spanning the gap. Here the CDR3 DNA reads TGTGCCAGCAGGGAACGTAGGGACTCCGCCTCTAGCACAGATACGCAGTATTTT. Amino acid sequence: CASRERRDSASSTDTQYF.

This clonotype showed up many times. This chain connects TRBV7-6 to TRBJ2-5, with 7 bases fitting TRBD2. After removal of 5 bases from V and 2 bases from J, the junction contained 14 bases not matched to a gene. The germline V gene has CDR1 SGHVS and CDR2 FNYEAQ. The CDR3 sequence is 17 residues long. This CDR3 reads CASSTWLGEGIQETQYF. CDR3 bases: TGTGCCAGCAGCACGTGGCTCGGGGAGGGGATACAAGAGACCCAGTACTTC.

The genes are TRBV6-6 and TRBJ2-7; no clear D. Deletions cut 2 bases from V and 7 bases from J, with 3 bases between. The CDR3 extends over 10 amino acids. Germline values: CDR1 MNHNY, CDR2 SVGAGI (reference sequence). The CDR3 region has the DNA TGTGCCAGCAGTTACGGGGAGCAGTACTTC. Protein sequence: CASSYGEQYF.

Turning to this clonotype: A much larger clone differs from this one at a single base, so this may be a read error. The CDR3 coding sequence is TGTGCCAACAGTGTTAACGCGTTCGGGAGCCCGGCTATGGGTGAGCAGTTCTTC. It specifies CANSVNAFGSPAMGEQFF. This chain joins TRBV2 and TRBJ2-1, with D possibly TRBD2 on 6 matching bases. Germline V gene lookup returns CDR1 SNHLY and CDR2 FYNNEI. This CDR3 contains 18 residues.

As regards this clonotype: Possible read error: a much larger clone is one base away. V usage is TRBV27 and J usage is TRBJ2-3, with D uncertain. Germline V gene data show CDR1 as MNHEY and CDR2 as SMNVEV (reference sequence). The CDR3 extends over 12 amino acids. The CDR3 DNA reads as TGTGCCAGCAGTCGAACCACAGATGCGCAGTATTTT. Protein product: CASSRTTDAQYF.

This clonotype was seen ten or more times. The rearrangement links TRBV20-1 to TRBJ2-3; maybe TRBD2 (6 bases). CDR1 and CDR2 (germline): DFQATT, SNEGSKA (reference sequence). CDR3 size: 16 residues. V gave up 3 bases and J gave up 2 bases, with 18 bases separating them. The DNA for the CDR3 is TGCAGTGCTAGCCCGGCGCGGCGGGATGTCACAGATACGCAGTATTTT. Translated, it gives CSASPARRDVTDTQYF.

This clonotype was observed many times. This chain links TRBV20-1 with TRBJ2-7; D gene unclear. Trimming left V 6 bases short and J 1 base short, with 16 bases between. From germline, CDR1 is DFQATT and CDR2 SNEGSKA (reference sequence). There are 14 residues in the CDR3. CDR3 residues: CSAPGRWGSYEQYF. The CDR3 bases are TGCAGTGCCCCCGGCAGGTGGGGATCCTACGAGCAGTACTTC.

This clonotype was found many times. J is TRBJ1-2 and V is TRBV29-1; D possibly corresponds to TRBD1 (6 bases). V shed 1 base and J shed 6 bases, with 9 bases lying between them. The CDR3 covers 12 residues. CDR1 is SQVTM, CDR2 ANQGSEA, per germline. Written as DNA, the CDR3 is TGCAGCGTTGAAGGGGGGCGTCATGGCTACACCTTC. This encodes CSVEGGRHGYTF.